This T cell receptor (beta chain) originates from a study of blood T cell repertoires in COVID-19 (dated by TCRdb to the early 2020s). Study-wide context: The collaborator samples originated in the United States, Italy and Spain and spanned the acute and convalescent phases of COVID-19. The prospective study material was composed of cDNA or gDNA derived from T cells, B-cell-depleted T cells, or PBMCs. Where available, HLA class I and class II types were obtained from metadata supplied by the sample provider rather than from assay-based typing. Subjects who had been exposed to COVID-19, were actively infected with it, or had recovered from it provided the deeply sampled blood TCRbeta repertoires that made up the dataset. Sample metadata almost always included a de-identified subject ID, COVID-19 status, age in years and sex. A freely available public database, intended as a resource for researchers studying the immune response to SARS-CoV-2, is where the repertoires were released. The samples were drawn from two sources: the first 160 participants of the ongoing ImmuneRACE study, and some 1,300 subjects contributed by 6 global collaborators.

Looking up the germline V gene (reference sequence) yields CDR1 SEHNR and CDR2 FQNEAQ. The CDR3 contains 15 residues, cysteine and phenylalanine counted. Of all the DNA, just the CDR3 is kept, 45 bases in frame from base 1. Germline trimming amounts to 7 bases on V and 4 bases on J, with 8 as the count of junction bases outside the gene matches. Each collaborating institution followed its own protocols to collect whole blood in K2EDTA tubes. For TCRbeta analysis, collaborators shipped samples in one of three forms: frozen whole blood, isolated PBMCs, or DNA extracted from either of those sample types. TCRbeta CDR3 regions were amplified from genomic DNA using the immunoSEQ Assay, a bias-controlled multiplex PCR. For the original study's pipeline: Within the assay, amplification of reference gene primers was used to estimate how many nucleated cells each sample contained. To quantify the absolute abundance of each unique TCRbeta CDR3 rearrangement, sequence reads were collapsed and filtered. For each sample, productive Simpson clonality was calculated as the square root of Simpson's diversity index across productive rearrangements. Not all clones reach the TCRdb copy of this immuneACCESS table, which keeps in-frame sequences only. Checked studies attribute under half of the gap to unresolved V genes and leave the rest unexplained. From that table come the V and J calls and clone size; the DNA was used to work out D and trimming. The sample data list around 300,000 clones, and 70% to 90% of these were observed just once. Approximately 10% of the sample rests with the top ten.

Study-level results and caveats: The quantity of clinical and demographic metadata differed by source and by participant and was supplied without curation.

On this clone itself: Its antigen is still unknown. One base away there is no much larger clone; base qualities are not given.

The sequencing input was peripheral blood. This receptor was obtained from a woman aged 70-85 years with acute or convalescent COVID-19. The rearrangement joined TRBV7-9 to TRBJ2-3; 10 central bases correspond to TRBD2. The CDR3 region: CASIQAGGQADTQYF. The bases are TGTGCCAGCATCCAAGCGGGGGGGCAGGCAGATACGCAGTATTTT.